The rows below give T cell receptor beta chains drawn from one sample of a study of T cell repertoires in ileal Crohn's disease. Assay: immunoSEQ multiplex PCR; the TCRdb copy retains only in-frame clones and omits some. The sample carries 3,100 or so clones, around nine tenths recorded once. Sequencing used ileal tissue. Receptors originate from an adult with Crohn's disease. CDR3s include the opening cysteine and the closing phenylalanine or tryptophan. The D gene is left open where the match is weak. Part of the rows lack a size; the others show once, few, many or a class for expanded clones.

clone_size d_call j_call v_call cdr3_nt cdr3_aa
. . TRBJ2-7 TRBV19 TGTGCCAGTAGTATCCGAGGAGTCGCCTACGAGCAGTACTTC CASSIRGVAYEQYF
. . TRBJ1-1 TRBV30 TGTGCCTGGAGTGTACGCGGCAGCCGGAACACTGAAGCTTTCTTT CAWSVRGSRNTEAFF
. . TRBJ1-2 TRBV5-1 TGCGCCAGCAGCCCCGGGATGGTTAGGGGTCATGGCTACACCTTC CASSPGMVRGHGYTF
. . TRBJ2-5 TRBV18 TGTGCCAGCTCATACCAAGAGACCCAGTACTTC CASSYQETQYF
large . TRBJ2-5 TRBV15 TGTGCCACCAGCAGACTTGGAGAGTATACACAAGAGACCCAGTACTTC CATSRLGEYTQETQYF
few . TRBJ2-2 TRBV5-1 TGCGCCAGCAGCTTGAGCGGTCAGGGGACCGGGGAGCTGTTTTTT CASSLSGQGTGELFF
. TRBD2 TRBJ2-1 TRBV6-1 TGTGCCAGCAGCTTACGACTAGCGTTAGATGAGCAGTTCTTC CASSLRLALDEQFF
. . TRBJ2-4 TRBV7-2 TGTGCCAGCAGCCCCCTGACCGCCTTGGGAAACATTCAGTACTTC CASSPLTALGNIQYF
. TRBD1 TRBJ2-7 TRBV15 TGTGCCACCAGCAGGGGACAGGGGGCGGGCGAGCAGTACTTC CATSRGQGAGEQYF
. TRBD1 TRBJ2-2 TRBV5-1 TGCGCCAGCAGCTTGGCCGGAGTCCGGGACAGGGGTTTAAAGGCCGGGGAGCTGTTTTTT CASSLAGVRDRGLKAGELFF
. TRBD1 TRBJ1-4 TRBV2 TGTGCCAGCGAGTCCGACAGGGACGTTGAAAAACTGTTTTTT CASESDRDVEKLFF
. TRBD2 TRBJ2-1 TRBV4-1 TGCGCCAGCAGCCCCCAAGGGACTAGCGGGAGTGATGAGCAGTTCTTC CASSPQGTSGSDEQFF
. . TRBJ2-5 TRBV7-2 TGTGCCAGCAGCCGAAACGGGGAGGGGGCCGGAGAGACCCAGTACTTC CASSRNGEGAGETQYF
. . TRBJ1-2 TRBV11-2 TGTGCCAGCAGCTTATCCCCGGCTAACTATGGCTACACCTTC CASSLSPANYGYTF